These T cell receptor beta chains were read from a single sample in a study of vaccination and CD4 T cells after COVID-19. These TCRs' antigens remain unknown. Each CDR3 protein gets one entry after TCRdb re-called the PCR reads with MiXCR. This sample has approximately 20,000 distinct CDR3 sequences, with roughly 55% found just once. Sequenced material: CD4+ T cells from blood, cultured in vitro, taken before SARS-CoV-2 vaccination. These receptors came from a human donor who had recovered from COVID-19. Each CDR3 is given with its conserved first and last residue. Each record gives: V gene, J gene, D gene, clone size, CDR3 DNA, CDR3 protein. The D gene is left open where the match is weak. Part of the rows lack a size; the others show once, few, many or a class for expanded clones.

>TRBV27|TRBJ2-7|NA|few
TGTGCCAGCAGCCCATCAGGGGCACCTTACGAGCAGTACTTC
CASSPSGAPYEQYF
>TRBV9|TRBJ2-5|TRBD1|NA
TGTGCCAGCAAGGGGGACAGGGAAGAGACCCAGTACTTC
CASKGDREETQYF
>TRBV7-9|TRBJ2-6|NA|NA
TGTGCCAGCAGCTTAGAGGCGGGTTTCTCTGGGGCCAACGTCCTGACTTTC
CASSLEAGFSGANVLTF
>TRBV20-1|TRBJ2-4|TRBD2|NA
TGCAGTGCTAGAGATGGGACTAGCGTGGCCAAAAACATTCAGTACTTC
CSARDGTSVAKNIQYF
>TRBV25-1|TRBJ2-3|NA|few
TGTGCCAGCAGGCGTGGGGGCACAGATACGCAGTATTTT
CASRRGGTDTQYF
>TRBV28|TRBJ2-7|TRBD2|few
TGTGCCAGCAGTTCTCCAGCGGGAGTAAGCTACGAGCAGTACTTC
CASSSPAGVSYEQYF
>TRBV6-5|TRBJ1-2|NA|NA
TGTGCCAGCAGTTTCGGGGAAGCTAACTATGGCTACACCTTC
CASSFGEANYGYTF
>TRBV12-3/TRBV12-4|TRBJ1-2|NA|NA
TGTGCCAGCAGGGGCGCAGGGGTCTATGGCTACACCTTC
CASRGAGVYGYTF
>TRBV20-1|TRBJ2-5|TRBD2|NA
TGCAGCGGTCGTATAAGGGGAATAGCGGGCCCAGAGACCCAGTACTTC
CSGRIRGIAGPETQYF
>TRBV6-2/TRBV6-3|TRBJ2-3|TRBD2|NA
TGTGCCAGCAGTTCGCCAATGACTAGCATCAGCACAGATACGCAGTATTTT
CASSSPMTSISTDTQYF
>TRBV7-9|TRBJ1-2|TRBD1|few
TGTGCCAGCGCTTCATCCGGGACAGCATATGGCTACACCTTC
CASASSGTAYGYTF
>TRBV7-9|TRBJ2-2|NA|NA
TGTGCCAGCAGCTTAGTTACCGGGGAGCTGTTTTTT
CASSLVTGELFF
>TRBV7-8|TRBJ2-4|NA|NA
TGTGCCAGCAGCTCGCTCGGGGCCACAACTAAAAACATTCAGTACTTC
CASSSLGATTKNIQYF
>TRBV19|TRBJ1-6|TRBD1|NA
TGTGCCAGTAGTGGCGCCGACGGGGGAACAGGGGCTAATTCACCCCTCCACTTT
CASSGADGGTGANSPLHF
>TRBV20-1|TRBJ1-1|TRBD1|NA
TGCAGTGCTAGGTACAGGGGTCGGTCTGAAGCTTTCTTT
CSARYRGRSEAFF
>TRBV19|TRBJ1-1|NA|NA
TGTGCCAGTAATTCGGGCTATCTGCCGAACACTGAAGCTTTCTTT
CASNSGYLPNTEAFF
>TRBV6-1|TRBJ1-2|NA|few
TGTGCCAGCAGTCCCAGGGCGACTAACTATGGCTACACCTTC
CASSPRATNYGYTF
>TRBV20-1|TRBJ2-1|NA|few
TGCAGTGCTAGAGACGAGCTCCGCAGGAGCGAGCAGTTCTTC
CSARDELRRSEQFF
>TRBV6-2/TRBV6-3|TRBJ1-3|NA|NA
TGTGCCAGCAGAGGTCCTTCGGGAAACACCATATATTTT
CASRGPSGNTIYF
>TRBV24-1|TRBJ1-2|TRBD1|few
TGTGCCACCAGTTACAGGGGAAGGAACTATGGCTACACCTTC
CATSYRGRNYGYTF
>TRBV6-1|TRBJ1-2|NA|NA
TGTGCCAGCAGAAGCAGGACGGGGCCCGTCGCTAACTATGGCTACACCTTC
CASRSRTGPVANYGYTF
>TRBV6-4|TRBJ2-3|NA|NA
TGTGCCAGCAGTAGAGTTGGGGGCACAGATACGCAGTATTTT
CASSRVGGTDTQYF
>TRBV16|TRBJ1-5|TRBD1|NA
TGTGCCAGCAGCCACCTAACGACAGGGGCTAATCAGCCCCAGCATTTT
CASSHLTTGANQPQHF
>TRBV6-1|TRBJ1-1|TRBD1|NA
TGTGCCAGCAGTCCCTTTACAGGGGCGAACACTGAAGCTTTCTTT
CASSPFTGANTEAFF
>TRBV28|TRBJ1-2|NA|NA
TGTGCCAGCAGTTCGGAGGGACCGGGTAGAGGCTACACCTTC
CASSSEGPGRGYTF
>TRBV25-1|TRBJ2-5|NA|NA
TGTGCCAGCAGTGACCCTGGCAGGGCGCAAGAGACCCAGTACTTC
CASSDPGRAQETQYF
>TRBV7-2|TRBJ2-7|NA|once
TGTGCCAGCAGCTTATCGCGGGGAACCTCCTACGAGCAGTACTTC
CASSLSRGTSYEQYF
>TRBV27|TRBJ1-2|NA|NA
TGTGCCAGCAGTTTATCGGACAGCGGAATCTATGGCTACACCTTC
CASSLSDSGIYGYTF
>TRBV19|TRBJ2-7|NA|once
TGTGCCAGTAGCCTAGGACCTAACAACTACGAGCAGTACTTC
CASSLGPNNYEQYF
>TRBV6-5|TRBJ2-7|TRBD1|NA
TGTGCCAGCAGTTATACGACAGGGGGTCCCTACGAGCAGTACTTC
CASSYTTGGPYEQYF
>TRBV11-2|TRBJ1-2|NA|few
TGTGCCAGCAGCTCTACAGTCTATGGCTACACCTTC
CASSSTVYGYTF
>TRBV7-2|TRBJ1-1|NA|NA
TGTGCCAGCAGCCCCCTCGTGGTGGGGTCTGAAGCTTTCTTT
CASSPLVVGSEAFF
>TRBV7-2|TRBJ2-2|TRBD2|NA
TGTGCCAGCAGCTTTGCGATAGGCCTAGCGGGGGCACCGAACACCGGGGAGCTGTTTTTT
CASSFAIGLAGAPNTGELFF
>TRBV20-1|TRBJ1-1|NA|few
TGCAGTGCTAGTATGGACCGGATGAACACTGAAGCTTTCTTT
CSASMDRMNTEAFF
>TRBV6-1|TRBJ1-1|TRBD1|few
TGTGCCAGCAGCTTGGACAGCCTGAACAGGGGAGCTTTCTTT
CASSLDSLNRGAFF
>TRBV21-1|TRBJ2-1|NA|NA
TGTGCCAGCAGCAAAGCGTGTGGGAGGGCCGGTATGGATGAGCAGTTCTTC
CASSKACGRAGMDEQFF
>TRBV24-1|TRBJ2-3|NA|NA
TGTGCCACCAGTGATGCTCGGGCAGGGATGGGAGATACGCAGTATTTT
CATSDARAGMGDTQYF
>TRBV11-2|TRBJ2-6|NA|NA
TGTGCCAGCACCTATATGTCCGGGGCCAACGTCCTGACTTTC
CASTYMSGANVLTF
>TRBV19|TRBJ1-5|TRBD1|few
TGTGCCAGTAGTATACACAGGGGGCAGAGTATTCAGCCCCAGCATTTT
CASSIHRGQSIQPQHF
>TRBV21-1|TRBJ1-5|NA|few
TGTGCCGGGTATCGTCCGGGACAAGATCAGCCCCAGCATTTT
CAGYRPGQDQPQHF
>TRBV6-1|TRBJ1-2|NA|NA
TGTGCCAGCAGCCCGAACGGGGCGGAATCTTCCTATGGCTACACCTTC
CASSPNGAESSYGYTF
>TRBV27|TRBJ2-1|NA|NA
TGTGCCAGCAGTTCCAGGTACAACAATGAGCAGTTCTTC
CASSSRYNNEQFF
>TRBV6-1|TRBJ1-2|TRBD1|NA
TGTGCCAGCAGCCCCTCCCGGGACAGGGTGAGCTACACCTTC
CASSPSRDRVSYTF
>TRBV19|TRBJ1-1|TRBD1|NA
TGTGCCAGTAGTCCCCGGGGACAGGGGGTTTCGGTCACTGAAGCTTTCTTT
CASSPRGQGVSVTEAFF
>TRBV6-4|TRBJ1-2|NA|NA
TGTGCCAGCAGTGAGCCGACAGGATATGGCTACACCTTC
CASSEPTGYGYTF
>TRBV27|TRBJ1-2|TRBD1|NA
TGTGCCAGCAGTTTAAGAGGGACAGCTAACTATGGCTACACCTTC
CASSLRGTANYGYTF
>TRBV7-9|TRBJ2-7|NA|NA
TGTGCCAGCAGCCAATCTAGCAGCTACGAGCAGTACTTC
CASSQSSSYEQYF